The 25 T cell receptor beta chains listed next were all sequenced from one sample in a study of blood T cells in healthy people across ages. A second roughly 6 to 12 cycle PCR used barcoded and J-beta primers. Each CDR3 protein is one row after TCRdb ran MiXCR on the 5' RACE reads. The data contain roughly 1,100,000 distinct CDR3 sequences, roughly 24% of them singletons. These data were also reused for a study on T cells of mothers and their children.

Sample: blood. These receptors all stem from a girl between 2 and 10 years old in good health.

The rearrangement links TRBV29-1 to TRBJ1-1; D gene ambiguous. Germline V gene data show CDR1 as SQVTM and CDR2 as ANQGSEA. Trimming pared 7 bases from V and 5 bases from J, leaving 11 bases between. This CDR3 region has 11 residues. Here the CDR3 reads CSAGIGTEAFF. The CDR3 DNA reads as TGCAGCGCCGGAATCGGGACTGAAGCTTTCTTT. The full variable domain, rest sourced from reference TRBV29-1 and TRBJ1-1, is SAVISQKPSRDICQRGTSLTIQCQVDSQVTMMFWYRQQPGQSLTLIATANQGSEATYESGFVIDKFPISRPNLTFSTLTVSNMSPEDSSIYLCSAGIGTEAFFGQGTRLTVV.

Of note for this clonotype: The germline gene is not matched at one end of the junction; a read error may be the cause. The rearrangement links TRBV6-6 to TRBJ2-5; D is uncertain. The J call is in doubt because the DNA end fits TRBJ2-7 better. The CDR3 length is 13 residues. Germline CDR1 and CDR2: MNHNY and SVGAGI (reference sequence). The CDR3 bases are TGTGCCGGCAGTAAGGTAGGGCCGGACGAGCAGTACTTC. This codes for CAGSKVGPDEQYF.

The V gene is TRBV7-9, the J gene TRBJ2-5; a possible D gene is TRBD1 (5 bases). The DNA end is a closer match to TRBJ2-7, so the J assignment may be wrong. CDR3 length: 16 amino acids. Germline lookup yields CDR1 SEHNR and CDR2 FQNEAQ (reference sequence). DNA of the CDR3: TGTGCCAGCAGCCCCTCACTCGGTAGGGGAAGGGGCGAGCAGTACTTC. This encodes CASSPSLGRGRGEQYF.

The V and J genes are TRBV7-9 and TRBJ1-1; the D gene is possibly TRBD1 (6 bases). The V gene's germline CDR1 is SEHNR and CDR2 FQNEAQ (reference sequence). CDR3 length: 16 residues. V shed 6 bases and J shed 0 bases, with 17 bases lying between them. Written as DNA, the CDR3 is TGTGCCAGCAGTGCGCCAGGGGCAAATCTGAACACTGAAGCTTTCTTT. Translating gives CASSAPGANLNTEAFF.

V and J are TRBV18 and TRBJ1-6; D possibly corresponds to TRBD1 (6 bases). This CDR3 has 16 amino acids. V was cut by 6 bases and J by 7 bases, with 19 bases left in between. Germline V gene sequence: CDR1 KGHSH, CDR2 LQKENI. The CDR3 spells CASSPPGHKSNSPLHF. In DNA form, the CDR3 reads TGTGCCAGCTCGCCTCCGGGACACAAATCCAATTCACCCCTCCACTTT.

CDR3 residues: CSARGMINEQYF. CDR3 coding DNA: TGCAGTGCCCGGGGTATGATCAACGAGCAGTACTTC. The V and J genes are TRBV20-1 and TRBJ2-1, with a weak D call TRBD2 (5 bases). The J call is doubtful: the DNA matches TRBJ2-7 better. CDR1 and CDR2 (germline): DFQATT, SNEGSKA (reference sequence). The CDR3 totals 12 residues.

This clonotype was observed at least ten times. V and J are TRBV3-1 and TRBJ1-1; D is undetermined. Between the trimmed V and J ends, which lost 1 base and 2 bases, there was a span of 5 bases. CDR1 LGHDT and CDR2 YNNKEL come from the germline V gene (reference sequence). CDR3 length: 13 residues. The CDR3 spells CASSQVRNTEAFF. CDR3 DNA: TGTGCCAGCAGCCAAGTCAGAAACACTGAAGCTTTCTTT.

V and J are TRBV6-2 or TRBV6-3 and TRBJ2-6, with 7 bases that match TRBD1. This CDR3 has 19 amino acids. Germline V gene data show CDR1 as MNHEY and CDR2 as SVGEGT. J lost 1 base, V lost 6 bases, and 15 bases had no gene match. The CDR3 nucleotides are TGTGCCAGCAGGGATCCTGACAGGGAAGAAGTATCTGGGGCCAACGTCCTGACTTTC. Amino acids: CASRDPDREEVSGANVLTF.

For this clonotype: Mismatch with germline at one junction end may stem from a read error. The chain is built from TRBV5-1 and TRBJ2-5; D is possibly TRBD2 (6 bases). The J call is in doubt because the DNA end fits TRBJ2-1 better. Per the germline V gene, CDR1 is SGHRS and CDR2 is YFSETQ. The CDR3 is 15 amino acids. The CDR3: CASSLAAGIYNEQFF. In DNA, the CDR3 is TGCGCCAGCAGTTTGGCAGCGGGTATATACAATGAGCAGTTCTTC.

V usage is TRBV4-1 and J usage is TRBJ2-7; either TRBD1 or TRBD2 may supply D (5 bases each). The CDR3 length is 14 residues. Per germline, CDR1 MGHRA and CDR2 YSYEKL. Between the trimmed V and J ends, which lost 0 bases and 5 bases, there was a span of 11 bases. In nucleotides, the CDR3 is TGCGCCAGCAGCCAAGATCCCGAGGGACACGAGCAGTACTTC. Protein sequence: CASSQDPEGHEQYF.

In its sample, this clonotype was seen a few times. The V gene is TRBV20-1, the J gene TRBJ2-5; possible D gene TRBD1, 5 bases. Per the germline V gene, CDR1 is DFQATT and CDR2 is SNEGSKA (reference sequence). CDR3 length: 14 residues. V was trimmed by 8 bases and J by 5 bases, leaving 21 bases between them. CDR3 sequence: CSSQGAGIGETQYF. Written as DNA, the CDR3 is TGCAGTTCACAAGGGGCAGGGATAGGGGAGACCCAGTACTTC.

V and J are TRBV2 and TRBJ1-1, with TRBD1 identical over 7 bases. After removal of 10 bases from V and 1 base from J, the junction contained 15 bases not matched to a gene. CDR1 and CDR2 from the germline V gene are SNHLY and FYNNEI. The CDR3 consists of 16 residues. The CDR3: CATLSIQGRANTEAFF. CDR3 bases: TGTGCCACCCTATCAATACAGGGGAGGGCGAACACTGAAGCTTTCTTT.

This clonotype has more than one count but fewer than ten. The chain is built from TRBV7-2 and TRBJ2-7; perhaps TRBD2 as D (5 bases). V was pared by 5 bases and J by 9 bases, with 17 bases between. The V gene's germline CDR1 is SGHTA and CDR2 FQGNSA. The CDR3 is 13 amino acids. The CDR3 region has the DNA TGTGCCAGCAGCCAATACCCGAGGGTAGGGCAGTACTTC. Its translation: CASSQYPRVGQYF.

This clonotype was recorded a few times. This chain joins TRBV20-1 and TRBJ2-2; the D gene is possibly TRBD1 (5 bases). The germline gives CDR1 DFQATT, CDR2 SNEGSKA (reference sequence). V was cut by 6 bases and J by 1 base, with 18 bases left in between. The CDR3 is 16 amino acids. As DNA, the CDR3 is TGCAGTGCCCCTACCCGCTCAGGGCAGAACACCGGGGAGCTGTTTTTT. Translated: CSAPTRSGQNTGELFF.

This clonotype was recorded a few times. The rearrangement uses TRBV20-1 and TRBJ1-5; 9 bases align to TRBD1. Germline CDR1 reads DFQATT; CDR2 reads SNEGSKA (reference sequence). The CDR3 extends over 14 amino acids. Trimming cost V 6 bases and J 4 bases; bases outside gene matches: 7. The CDR3 region is CSAIDRGSNQPQHF. In DNA, the CDR3 is TGCAGTGCCATAGACAGGGGGTCGAATCAGCCCCAGCATTTT.

This rearrangement joins TRBV5-1 to TRBJ1-1; no clear D. Trimming took off 4 bases at V and 11 bases at J, with 18 bases between the two ends. The CDR3 extends over 13 amino acids. Per the germline V gene, CDR1 is SGHRS and CDR2 is YFSETQ. CDR3 amino acids: CASSLTQELEAFF. CDR3 bases: TGCGCCAGCAGCCTAACACAAGAGCTTGAGGCTTTCTTT.

This clonotype was detected a few times. The chain carries TRBV6-6 and TRBJ1-4; D call uncertain. The CDR3 runs 13 residues. Trimming pared 4 bases from V and 12 bases from J, leaving 15 bases between. Germline CDR1 is MNHNY and CDR2 is SVGAGI (reference sequence). CDR3 sequence (DNA): TGTGCCAGCAGTTGGGCGGACTTGGAGGAACTGTTTTTT. The encoded protein is CASSWADLEELFF.

As for this clonotype: One end of the junction fails to match germline, which may point to a read error. This sequence joins TRBV6-2 or TRBV6-3 and TRBJ1-1; D is unresolved. In germline, CDR1 is MNHEY, CDR2 SVGEGT. The CDR3 sequence is 12 residues long. The CDR3 loop is CASSLINTGAFF. In DNA, the CDR3 is TGTGCCAGCAGTTTGATTAACACTGGAGCTTTCTTT.

The chain combines TRBV29-1 with TRBJ2-2; possibly TRBD2 for D (6 bases). V was pared by 5 bases and J by 1 base, with 17 bases between. The CDR3 has 16 amino acids. Germline lookup yields CDR1 SQVTM and CDR2 ANQGSEA. CDR3 bases: TGCAGCGTTTTGAATGGGCCCGGGGGGAACACCGGGGAGCTGTTTTTT. Protein sequence: CSVLNGPGGNTGELFF.

The CDR3 loop reads CSAKGTTNEKLFF. The CDR3 nucleotides read TGCAGTGCTAAAGGGACAACTAATGAAAAACTGTTTTTT. V usage is TRBV20-1 and J usage is TRBJ1-4; no firm D call. In germline, CDR1 is DFQATT, CDR2 SNEGSKA (reference sequence). The CDR3 has 13 amino acids. Trimming pared 4 bases from V and 0 bases from J, leaving 6 bases between.

This clonotype was seen a handful of times. This rearrangement joins TRBV27 to TRBJ1-2; 7 bases agree with TRBD1. The CDR3 has 17 amino acids. Germline loops: CDR1 MNHEY, CDR2 SMNVEV (reference sequence). V shed 0 bases and J 4 bases; nucleotides not matched to a gene: 11. CDR3 amino acids: CASSLSLGQDSSYGYTF. The CDR3 DNA is TGTGCCAGCAGTTTATCACTTGGACAGGATAGTAGCTATGGCTACACCTTC.

This clonotype came up a few times. The genes are TRBV5-5 and TRBJ2-2; 12 bases agree with TRBD2. Germline assignment: CDR1 SGHKS and CDR2 YYEKEE (reference sequence). The CDR3 has 16 amino acids. V dropped 4 bases and J dropped 7; count of bases not matched to a gene: 8. CDR3 nucleotide sequence: TGTGCCAGCAGCAACTCGGGACTAGCGGGTCGCGGGGAGCTGTTTTTT. Its protein product is CASSNSGLAGRGELFF.

This clonotype has only a few counts. V usage is TRBV29-1 and J usage is TRBJ1-4; D uncertain. The V end was cut by 5 bases, the J end by 0 bases, with 13 bases between. Germline-derived CDR1 and CDR2 are SQVTM and ANQGSEA. There are 15 residues in the CDR3. Here the CDR3 DNA reads TGCAGCGTTATCTCTCTTGAGGCAACTAATGAAAAACTGTTTTTT. Translation: CSVISLEATNEKLFF.

The table lists this clonotype with a few counts. The rearrangement uses TRBV29-1 and TRBJ2-7; 10 bases are shared with TRBD1. Germline values: CDR1 SQVTM, CDR2 ANQGSEA. The CDR3 is 16 residues long. V lost 2 bases, J lost 5 bases, and 12 bases stayed unmatched. The CDR3 region is CSVEFFRDRGINEQYF. The CDR3 coding sequence is TGCAGCGTTGAATTTTTTCGGGACAGGGGAATCAACGAGCAGTACTTC.

V is TRBV29-1 and J is TRBJ2-1; D is possibly TRBD2 (5 bases). This CDR3 contains 15 residues. The V gene lost 1 base and the J gene lost 1 base, with 11 bases spanning the gap. Germline V lookup: CDR1 SQVTM, CDR2 ANQGSEA. The CDR3 sequence: CSVEGSVRSYNEQFF. DNA of the CDR3: TGCAGCGTTGAAGGTAGCGTTAGGTCCTACAATGAGCAGTTCTTC.